These 28 T cell receptor beta chains were all obtained from the same sample, sequenced in a study of blood T cell repertoires in COVID-19 (dated by TCRdb to 2020 to 2022). To prepare the library, the immunoSEQ multiplex PCR assay was applied. This immuneACCESS table, as held by TCRdb, lists in-frame sequences with V and J called but not all clones. Of the missing ones, under half trace to an unresolved V gene in checked studies; the others have no known cause. This sample comprises approximately 74,000 clones, roughly 88% of them detected only once. The ten top clones hold around 2.3% of the sample. The sequencing input was peripheral blood. The receptors were gathered from a man of 80 years or more with active or convalescent COVID-19.

This clone appeared a single time. The chain recombines TRBV5-1 with TRBJ2-1, with no clear D. Trimming left V 2 bases short and J 5 bases short, with 8 bases between. This CDR3 spans 13 amino acids. Germline values: CDR1 SGHRS, CDR2 YFSETQ. DNA of the CDR3: TGCGCCAGCAGCTTAAATCTAAACAATGAGCAGTTCTTC. This sequence encodes CASSLNLNNEQFF. The full variable domain, rest sourced from reference TRBV5-1 and TRBJ2-1, is KAGVTQTPRYLIKTRGQQVTLSCSPISGHRSVSWYQQTPGQGLQFLFEYFSETQRNKGNFPGRFSGRQFSNSRSEMNVSTLELGDSALYLCASSLNLNNEQFFGPGTRLTVL.

This clone came up once. The CDR3 DNA reads TGTGCCAGCAGTGAGTACGGACACACCACCTACGAGCAGTACTTC. Protein: CASSEYGHTTYEQYF. This chain uses TRBV6-1 with TRBJ2-7; D perhaps matches TRBD1 (5 bases). Germline CDR1 MNHNS, CDR2 SASEGT. This CDR3 comprises 15 residues. Between the trimmed V and J ends, which lost 3 bases and 2 bases, there was a span of 14 bases.

The genes are TRBV29-1 and TRBJ2-1, with no clear D. This CDR3 region has 11 residues. Trimming removed 1 base at V and 7 bases at J, with 5 bases between. Germline V gives CDR1 SQVTM, CDR2 ANQGSEA. This chain's CDR3 is CSVEARNEQFF. CDR3 in DNA: TGCAGCGTTGAAGCCCGTAATGAGCAGTTCTTC.

The chain carries TRBV5-4 and TRBJ1-6; the D gene is possibly TRBD1 (6 bases). This CDR3 contains 16 residues. The ends were cut back, 1 base at V and 7 bases at J, with 15 bases in the middle. Germline V gene sequence: CDR1 SGHNT, CDR2 YYREEE (reference sequence). Written as DNA, the CDR3 is TGTGCCAGCAGCTTGTTAAGCGGGGGGCTGAATTCACCCCTCCACTTT. It encodes CASSLLSGGLNSPLHF.

The chain employs TRBV3-1 (or the pseudogene TRBV3-2) and TRBJ2-3; 13 nucleotides match TRBD2. This CDR3 has 18 residues. V shed 1 base, J shed 1 base, and the junction held 5 bases outside the gene matches. CDR1 LGHDT and CDR2 YNNKEL come from the germline V gene (reference sequence). Here the CDR3 reads CASSQGTLAGGRTDTQYF. The DNA of the CDR3 is TGTGCCAGCAGCCAAGGGACACTAGCGGGGGGGCGCACAGATACGCAGTATTTT.

The CDR3 sequence is CASSLGVRGLETQYF. The DNA of the CDR3 is TGTGCCAGCAGCTTGGGGGTCAGGGGGCTGGAGACCCAGTACTTC. This rearrangement joins TRBV5-6 to TRBJ2-5, with 8 bases lining up with TRBD1. Germline V gives CDR1 SGHDT, CDR2 YYEEEE. V lost 0 bases to trimming and J lost 5 bases; unmatched junction nucleotides: 6. The length of the CDR3 is 15 residues. The full variable domain, completed using reference TRBV5-6 and TRBJ2-5, is DAGVTQSPTHLIKTRGQQVTLRCSPKSGHDTVSWYQQALGQGPQFIFQYYEEEERQRGNFPDRFSGHQFPNYSSELNVNALLLGDSALYLCASSLGVRGLETQYFGPGTRLLVL.

The chain joins TRBV7-6 to TRBJ1-5; a weak D match, TRBD1 (6 bases). CDR1 is SGHVS and CDR2 is FNYEAQ in the germline V gene. The CDR3 runs 13 residues. Trimming stripped 5 bases from V and 11 bases from J, with 16 bases between. The CDR3 nucleotides read TGTGCCAGCAGCACCGACAGGCTTGAGGCCCAGCATTTT. Translation gives CASSTDRLEAQHF. Based on the CDR3 plus reference TRBV7-6 and TRBJ1-5, the full variable domain is GAGVSQSPRYKVTKRGQDVALRCDPISGHVSLYWYRQALGQGPEFLTYFNYEAQQDKSGLPNDRFSAERPEGSISTLTIQRTEQRDSAMYRCASSTDRLEAQHFGDGTRLSIL.

In this sample, this clone turned up a few times. The chain combines TRBV18 with TRBJ2-7; TRBD1 agrees at 7 bases. V lost 3 bases, J lost 4 bases, and 9 bases stayed unmatched. The CDR3 runs to 15 residues. Per germline, CDR1 KGHSH and CDR2 LQKENI. The CDR3 DNA is TGTGCCAGCTCACCGCCCCGAGGGGGCATATACGAGCAGTACTTC. It translates to CASSPPRGGIYEQYF. The whole variable domain, filled in from reference TRBV18 and TRBJ2-7, reads NAGVMQNPRHLVRRRGQEARLRCSPMKGHSHVYWYRQLPEEGLKFMVYLQKENIIDESGMPKERFSAEFPKEGPSILRIQQVVRGDSAAYFCASSPPRGGIYEQYFGPGTRLTVT.

The sample holds a few counts of this clone. This chain joins TRBV18 and TRBJ2-1; 9 nucleotides line up with TRBD1. Germline CDR1 is KGHSH and CDR2 is LQKENI. V lost 1 base and J lost 7; bases outside the gene matches: 11. The CDR3 totals 17 residues. The CDR3 DNA reads TGTGCCAGCTCACCACGAGTGGGGACAGGGAGTGGGAATGAGCAGTTCTTC. This gives the protein CASSPRVGTGSGNEQFF.

This rearrangement joins TRBV30 to TRBJ2-3, with D perhaps matching TRBD1 (6 bases). The germline V gene encodes CDR1 GTSNPN and CDR2 SVGIG (reference sequence). There are 13 residues in the CDR3. Deletions cut 8 bases from V and 7 bases from J, with 19 bases between. This CDR3 reads CAGDILARNTQYF. In nucleotides, the CDR3 is TGTGCCGGGGACATCCTAGCTAGGAATACGCAGTATTTT.

The rearrangement joins TRBV5-1 to TRBJ2-3; 7 nucleotides align to TRBD1. CDR1 is SGHRS and CDR2 is YFSETQ in the germline V gene. CDR3 size: 14 residues. With 5 bases clipped from V and 2 bases from J, the junction kept 5 bases outside the gene matches. CDR3 in amino acids: CASRGTEYTDTQYF. CDR3 coding DNA: TGCGCCAGCAGGGGGACAGAATACACAGATACGCAGTATTTT.

The rearrangement links TRBV4-1 to TRBJ2-3; 10 bases are a match to TRBD1. Germline V gene data show CDR1 as MGHRA and CDR2 as YSYEKL. V lost 0 bases to trimming and J lost 3 bases; unmatched junction nucleotides: 9. The CDR3 is 18 residues long. CDR3 bases: TGCGCCAGCAGCCAAGATTGGAGACAGGGGGCTTCGACAGATACGCAGTATTTT. This encodes CASSQDWRQGASTDTQYF.

This clone was recorded once. The J gene is TRBJ1-6, the V gene TRBV27; 7 bases are shared with TRBD1. CDR3 size: 17 residues. V was clipped by 2 bases and J by 8 bases; unmatched bases: 12. Looked up from germline, CDR1 is MNHEY and CDR2 is SMNVEV (reference sequence). CDR3: CASSLTGQLFRDSPLHF. The CDR3 DNA is TGTGCCAGCAGTTTAACGGGACAGCTCTTTAGAGATTCACCCCTCCACTTT.

V gene TRBV7-2 combines with J gene TRBJ2-1; TRBD2 matches 13 bases. V gave up 2 bases and J gave up 0 bases; unmatched junction bases: 1. Germline loops: CDR1 SGHTA, CDR2 FQGNSA. This CDR3 spans 17 amino acids. Here the CDR3 DNA reads TGTGCCAGCAGCTTAACTAGCGGGGGGGCCTCCTACAATGAGCAGTTCTTC. It yields the protein CASSLTSGGASYNEQFF.

The chain joins TRBV30 to TRBJ1-6, with 9 bases identical to TRBD1. CDR1 is GTSNPN and CDR2 is SVGIG in the germline V gene (reference sequence). The CDR3 spans 15 residues. The V gene end was trimmed by 2 bases and the J gene end by 7 bases; junction bases not matched to a gene: 6. CDR3 coding DNA: TGTGCCTGGAGTCTGGACAGGGGCGGAAATTCACCCCTCCACTTT. It is translated as CAWSLDRGGNSPLHF. Combining the CDR3 with reference TRBV30 and TRBJ1-6 gives the whole variable domain SQTIHQWPATLVQPVGSPLSLECTVEGTSNPNLYWYRQAAGRGLQLLFYSVGIGQISSEVPQNLSASRPQDRQFILSSKKLLLSDSGFYLCAWSLDRGGNSPLHFGNGTRLTVT.

The chain links TRBV5-1 to TRBJ1-1, with D unclear. Germline assignment: CDR1 SGHRS and CDR2 YFSETQ. Trimming removed 1 base at V and 4 bases at J, with 11 bases between. The CDR3 has 14 residues. This chain's CDR3 is CASSLYLSSTEAFF. CDR3 DNA: TGCGCCAGCAGCTTGTATCTCTCCAGCACTGAAGCTTTCTTT.

This clone was seen a handful of times. The chain employs TRBV6-2 or TRBV6-3 and TRBJ2-7; 11 bases line up with TRBD2. The V gene's germline CDR1 is MNHEY and CDR2 SVGEGT. Germline trimming cut 5 bases from V and 4 bases from J; bases unmatched to any gene: 7. There are 15 residues in the CDR3. DNA of the CDR3: TGTGCCAGCAGTAACCGACTAGCGGGGTTATACGAGCAGTACTTC. Translated, it gives CASSNRLAGLYEQYF.

In this sample, this clone turned up once. V gene TRBV28 combines with J gene TRBJ2-3, with a possible D match to TRBD2 (6 bases). The V gene lost 3 bases and the J gene lost 0 bases, with 7 bases spanning the gap. CDR3 length equals 14 residues. Germline V CDR1 and CDR2: MDHEN, SYDVKM. The DNA for the CDR3 is TGTGCCAGCAGTTTCGGGGGTAGCACAGATACGCAGTATTTT. Its protein product is CASSFGGSTDTQYF.

Here the CDR3 DNA reads TGTGCCAGCAGCAAAGAGGGACAGGCATCGGTATCAGATACGCAGTATTTT. Translated: CASSKEGQASVSDTQYF. The chain joins TRBV7-9 to TRBJ2-3; TRBD1 matches at 8 bases. Germline V gene lookup returns CDR1 SEHNR and CDR2 FQNEAQ (reference sequence). The CDR3 consists of 17 residues. The V gene end was trimmed by 5 bases and the J gene end by 4 bases; junction bases not matched to a gene: 14. Using reference TRBV7-9 and TRBJ2-3 for the parts outside the CDR3, the full variable domain is DTGVSQNPRHKITKRGQNVTFRCDPISEHNRLYWYRQTLGQGPEFLTYFQNEAQLEKSRLLSDRFSAERPKGSFSTLEIQRTEQGDSAMYLCASSKEGQASVSDTQYFGPGTRLTVL.

J is TRBJ1-5 and V is TRBV15; D gene ambiguous. The CDR3 has 15 residues. Germline CDR1 is LNHNV and CDR2 is YYDKDF (reference sequence). V shed 1 base and J shed 5 bases, with 12 bases lying between them. The CDR3 region has the DNA TGTGCCACCAGCAGAGGCCAGGTACTCTATCAGCCCCAGCATTTT. It is translated as CATSRGQVLYQPQHF. Full variable domain (missing parts from reference TRBV15 and TRBJ1-5): DAMVIQNPRYQVTQFGKPVTLSCSQTLNHNVMYWYQQKSSQAPKLLFHYYDKDFNNEADTPDNFQSRRPNTSFCFLDIRSPGLGDTAMYLCATSRGQVLYQPQHFGDGTRLSIL.

The genes are TRBV19 and TRBJ1-2, with TRBD1 matching 7 bases. The germline gives CDR1 LNHDA, CDR2 SQIVND (reference sequence). The CDR3 runs to 13 residues. V was pared by 7 bases and J by 2 bases, with 4 bases of the junction left unmatched. CDR3 in amino acids: CASKRDSNYGYTF. CDR3 bases: TGTGCCAGTAAACGGGACAGCAACTATGGCTACACCTTC.

This chain joins TRBV19 and TRBJ1-6; tentative D call: TRBD1 (5 bases). Germline assignment: CDR1 LNHDA and CDR2 SQIVND (reference sequence). This CDR3 has 15 amino acids. V was cut by 8 bases and J by 10 bases, with 21 bases left in between. In nucleotides, the CDR3 is TGTGCCAGTCAGAGCGGAGGGGTCGGCCTGTCACCCCTCCACTTT. Its translation is CASQSGGVGLSPLHF. The full variable domain, rest sourced from reference TRBV19 and TRBJ1-6, is DGGITQSPKYLFRKEGQNVTLSCEQNLNHDAMYWYRQDPGQGLRLIYYSQIVNDFQKGDIAEGYSVSREKKESFPLTVTSAQKNPTAFYLCASQSGGVGLSPLHFGNGTRLTVT.

Here the CDR3 reads CASSESGLAAYNEQFF. The CDR3 coding sequence is TGCGCCAGCAGTGAGTCGGGGCTAGCGGCATACAATGAGCAGTTCTTC. V is TRBV10-2 and J is TRBJ2-1; 7 nucleotides line up with TRBD2. The CDR3 spans 16 residues. CDR1 and CDR2 (germline): WSHSY, SAAADI. The J segment lost 4 bases and the V segment lost 0 bases, leaving 6 bases of the junction unmatched.

This CDR3 reads CATVGDRGAGELFF. The CDR3 DNA is TGTGCCACCGTGGGGGACAGGGGGGCCGGGGAGCTGTTTTTT. The J gene is TRBJ2-2, the V gene TRBV19; 11 nucleotides agree with TRBD1. In germline, CDR1 is LNHDA, CDR2 SQIVND (reference sequence). Trimming at V came to 10 bases and at J to 6 bases, leaving 7 bases not matched to a gene. This CDR3 has 14 residues.

This chain connects TRBV6-5 to TRBJ1-2; 8 positions agree with TRBD1. Germline loops: CDR1 MNHEY, CDR2 SVGAGI. This CDR3 is 12 amino acids long. J lost 3 bases, V lost 8 bases, and 2 bases had no gene match. The CDR3 loop reads CASQTGDYGYTF. Here the CDR3 DNA reads TGTGCCAGCCAGACAGGGGACTATGGCTACACCTTC.

The rearrangement joins TRBV2 to TRBJ2-2; TRBD1 is a possible D gene (6 bases). Germline CDR1 reads SNHLY; CDR2 reads FYNNEI. CDR3 length equals 12 residues. V gave up 10 bases and J gave up 3 bases, with 9 bases separating them. The CDR3 bases are TGTGCCACCCGACAGGACACCGGGGAGCTGTTTTTT. This translates into CATRQDTGELFF. Together with reference TRBV2 and TRBJ2-2, the CDR3 gives the full variable domain: EPEVTQTPSHQVTQMGQEVILRCVPISNHLYFYWYRQILGQKVEFLVSFYNNEISEKSEIFDDQFSVERPDGSNFTLKIRSTKLEDSAMYFCATRQDTGELFFGEGSRLTVL.

V and J are TRBV28 and TRBJ2-6, with a tentative D call TRBD2 (5 bases). Trimming removed 4 bases from V and 4 bases from J, with 17 bases in between. Germline V gives CDR1 MDHEN, CDR2 SYDVKM. The CDR3 extends over 17 amino acids. CDR3 region: CASSSPTPAAGANVLTF. Written as DNA, the CDR3 is TGTGCCAGCAGTTCCCCAACTCCAGCGGCCGGGGCCAACGTCCTGACTTTC.

The rearrangement links TRBV5-1 to TRBJ2-7; D may be TRBD1 (5 bases). Per germline, CDR1 SGHRS and CDR2 YFSETQ. The CDR3 loop spans 14 amino acids. Trimming stripped 4 bases from V and 3 bases from J, with 14 bases between. CDR3 sequence reads: CASSPAWGSYEQYF. In DNA, the CDR3 is TGCGCCAGCAGCCCCGCCTGGGGCAGCTACGAGCAGTACTTC. The whole variable domain, remainder taken from reference TRBV5-1 and TRBJ2-7, is KAGVTQTPRYLIKTRGQQVTLSCSPISGHRSVSWYQQTPGQGLQFLFEYFSETQRNKGNFPGRFSGRQFSNSRSEMNVSTLELGDSALYLCASSPAWGSYEQYFGPGTRLTVT.